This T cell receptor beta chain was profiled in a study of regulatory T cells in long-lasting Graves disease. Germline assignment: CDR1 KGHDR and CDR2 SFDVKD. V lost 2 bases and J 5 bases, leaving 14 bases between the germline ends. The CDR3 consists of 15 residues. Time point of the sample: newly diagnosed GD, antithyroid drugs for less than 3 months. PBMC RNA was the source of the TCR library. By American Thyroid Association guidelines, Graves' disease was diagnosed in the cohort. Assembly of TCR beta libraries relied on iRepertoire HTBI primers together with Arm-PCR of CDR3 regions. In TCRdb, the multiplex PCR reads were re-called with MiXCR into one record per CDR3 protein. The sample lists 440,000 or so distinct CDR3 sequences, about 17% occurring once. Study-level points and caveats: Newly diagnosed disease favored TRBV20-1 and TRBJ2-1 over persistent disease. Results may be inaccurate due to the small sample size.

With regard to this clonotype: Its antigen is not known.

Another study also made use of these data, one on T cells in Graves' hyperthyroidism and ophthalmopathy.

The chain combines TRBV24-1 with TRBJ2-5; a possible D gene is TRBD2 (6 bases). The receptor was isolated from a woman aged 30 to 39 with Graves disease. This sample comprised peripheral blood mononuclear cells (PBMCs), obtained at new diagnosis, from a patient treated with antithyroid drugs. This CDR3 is CATSDSRVGGETQYF. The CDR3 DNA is TGTGCCACCAGTGATTCCAGGGTCGGAGGGGAGACCCAGTACTTC.